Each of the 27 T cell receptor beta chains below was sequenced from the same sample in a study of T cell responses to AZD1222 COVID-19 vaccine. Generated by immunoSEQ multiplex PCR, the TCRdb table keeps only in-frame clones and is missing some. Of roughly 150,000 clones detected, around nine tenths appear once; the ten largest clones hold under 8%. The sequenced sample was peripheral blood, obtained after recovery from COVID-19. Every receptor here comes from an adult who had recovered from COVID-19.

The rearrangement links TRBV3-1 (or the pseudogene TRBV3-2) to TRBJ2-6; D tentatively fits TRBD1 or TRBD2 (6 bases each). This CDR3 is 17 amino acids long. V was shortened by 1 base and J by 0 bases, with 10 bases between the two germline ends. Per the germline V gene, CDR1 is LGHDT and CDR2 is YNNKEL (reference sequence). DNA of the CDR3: TGTGCCAGCAGCCAAGCGGGGGCGAGCTCTGGGGCCAACGTCCTGACTTTC. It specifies CASSQAGASSGANVLTF.

CDR3 bases: TGTGCCAGCAGCTTAGCGGTGACAGATGAGCAGTTCTTC. This encodes CASSLAVTDEQFF. The V gene is TRBV7-2, the J gene TRBJ2-1; the D gene is possibly TRBD1 (5 bases). CDR3 size: 13 residues. The germline V and J ends were trimmed by 0 bases and 8 bases, with 8 bases remaining between them. CDR1 is SGHTA and CDR2 is FQGNSA in the germline V gene.

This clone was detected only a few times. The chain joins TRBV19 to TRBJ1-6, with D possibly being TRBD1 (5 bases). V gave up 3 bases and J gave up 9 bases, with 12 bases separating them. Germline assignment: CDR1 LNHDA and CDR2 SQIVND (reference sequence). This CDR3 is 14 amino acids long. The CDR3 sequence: CASSIGRDGSPLHF. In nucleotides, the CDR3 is TGTGCCAGTAGTATCGGCAGGGATGGTTCACCCCTCCACTTT.

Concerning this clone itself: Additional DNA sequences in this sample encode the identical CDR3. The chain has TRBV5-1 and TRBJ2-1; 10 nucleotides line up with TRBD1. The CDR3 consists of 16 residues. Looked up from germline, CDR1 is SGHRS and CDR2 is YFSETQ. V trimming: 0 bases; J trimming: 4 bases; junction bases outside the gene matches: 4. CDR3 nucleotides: TGCGCCAGCAGCTTGGAGGGACAGGGGATATACAATGAGCAGTTCTTC. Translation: CASSLEGQGIYNEQFF.

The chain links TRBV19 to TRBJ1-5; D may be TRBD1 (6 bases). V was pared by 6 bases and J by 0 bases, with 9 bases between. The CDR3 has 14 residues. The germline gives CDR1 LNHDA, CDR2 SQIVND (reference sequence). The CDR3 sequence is CASRGQFSNQPQHF. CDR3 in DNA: TGTGCCAGTAGAGGACAGTTTAGCAATCAGCCCCAGCATTTT. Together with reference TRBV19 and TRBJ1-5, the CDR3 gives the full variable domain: DGGITQSPKYLFRKEGQNVTLSCEQNLNHDAMYWYRQDPGQGLRLIYYSQIVNDFQKGDIAEGYSVSREKKESFPLTVTSAQKNPTAFYLCASRGQFSNQPQHFGDGTRLSIL.

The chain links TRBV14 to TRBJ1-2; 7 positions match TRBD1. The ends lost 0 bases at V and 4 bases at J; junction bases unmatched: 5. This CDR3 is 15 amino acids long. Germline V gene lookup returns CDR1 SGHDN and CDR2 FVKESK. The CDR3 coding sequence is TGTGCCAGCAGCCAAGATGTTCGGACAGGCTATGGCTACACCTTC. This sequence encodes CASSQDVRTGYGYTF. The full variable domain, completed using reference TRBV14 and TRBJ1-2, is EAGVTQFPSHSVIEKGQTVTLRCDPISGHDNLYWYRRVMGKEIKFLLHFVKESKQDESGMPNNRFLAERTGGTYSTLKVQPAELEDSGVYFCASSQDVRTGYGYTFGSGTRLTVV.

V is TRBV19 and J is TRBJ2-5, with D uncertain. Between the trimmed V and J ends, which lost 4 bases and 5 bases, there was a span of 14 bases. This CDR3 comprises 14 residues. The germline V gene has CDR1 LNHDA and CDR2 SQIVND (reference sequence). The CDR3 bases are TGTGCCAGTAGTACAACACCGGGTCTGGAGACCCAGTACTTC. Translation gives CASSTTPGLETQYF.

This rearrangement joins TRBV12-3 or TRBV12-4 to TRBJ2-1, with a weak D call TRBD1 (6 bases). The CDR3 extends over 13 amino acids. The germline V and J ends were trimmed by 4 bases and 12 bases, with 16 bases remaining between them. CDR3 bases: TGTGCCAGCAGTTCCTACAGGGCGCTCGGGCAGTTCTTC. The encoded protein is CASSSYRALGQFF.

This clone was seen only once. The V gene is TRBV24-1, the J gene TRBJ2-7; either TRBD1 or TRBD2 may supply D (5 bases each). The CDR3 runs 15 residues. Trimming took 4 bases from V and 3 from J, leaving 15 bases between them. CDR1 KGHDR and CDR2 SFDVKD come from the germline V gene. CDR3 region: CATSDSRDANYEQYF. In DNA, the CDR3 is TGTGCCACCAGTGACAGCCGGGACGCGAACTACGAGCAGTACTTC.

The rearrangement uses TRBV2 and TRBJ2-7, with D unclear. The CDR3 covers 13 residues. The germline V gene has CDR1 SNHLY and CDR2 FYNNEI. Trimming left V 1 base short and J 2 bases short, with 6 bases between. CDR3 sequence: CASSEGTTYEQYF. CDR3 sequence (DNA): TGTGCCAGCAGTGAAGGGACCACCTACGAGCAGTACTTC.

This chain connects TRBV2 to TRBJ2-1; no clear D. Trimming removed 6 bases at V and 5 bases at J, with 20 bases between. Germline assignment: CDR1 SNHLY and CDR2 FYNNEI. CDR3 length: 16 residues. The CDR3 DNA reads TGTGCCAGCAGCCTAACCTCGCAGGAGAGGAACAATGAGCAGTTCTTC. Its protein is CASSLTSQERNNEQFF.

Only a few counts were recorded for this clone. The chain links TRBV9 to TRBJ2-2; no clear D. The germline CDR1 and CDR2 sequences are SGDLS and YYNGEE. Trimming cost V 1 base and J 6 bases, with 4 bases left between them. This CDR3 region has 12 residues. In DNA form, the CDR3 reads TGTGCCAGCAGCGTAAGAGCCGGGGAGCTGTTTTTT. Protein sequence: CASSVRAGELFF. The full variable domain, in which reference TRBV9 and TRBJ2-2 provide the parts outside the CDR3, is DSGVTQTPKHLITATGQRVTLRCSPRSGDLSVYWYQQSLDQGLQFLIQYYNGEERAKGNILERFSAQQFPDLHSELNLSSLELGDSALYFCASSVRAGELFFGEGSRLTVL.

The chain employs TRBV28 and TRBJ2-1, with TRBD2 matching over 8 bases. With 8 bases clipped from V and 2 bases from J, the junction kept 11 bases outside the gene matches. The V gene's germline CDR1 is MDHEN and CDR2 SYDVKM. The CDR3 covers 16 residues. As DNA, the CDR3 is TGTGCCAGCCCAGTAAGGCGGGAGGATCCCTACAATGAGCAGTTCTTC. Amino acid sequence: CASPVRREDPYNEQFF. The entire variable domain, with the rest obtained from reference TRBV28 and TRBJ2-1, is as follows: DVKVTQSSRYLVKRTGEKVFLECVQDMDHENMFWYRQDPGLGLRLIYFSYDVKMKEKGDIPEGYSVSREKKERFSLILESASTNQTSMYLCASPVRREDPYNEQFFGPGTRLTVL.

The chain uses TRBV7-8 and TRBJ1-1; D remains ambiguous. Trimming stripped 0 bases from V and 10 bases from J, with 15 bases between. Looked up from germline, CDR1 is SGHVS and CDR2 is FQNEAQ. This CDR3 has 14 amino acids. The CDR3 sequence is CASSLAVQSVTAFF. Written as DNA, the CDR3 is TGTGCCAGCAGCTTAGCGGTGCAGTCCGTGACAGCTTTCTTT.

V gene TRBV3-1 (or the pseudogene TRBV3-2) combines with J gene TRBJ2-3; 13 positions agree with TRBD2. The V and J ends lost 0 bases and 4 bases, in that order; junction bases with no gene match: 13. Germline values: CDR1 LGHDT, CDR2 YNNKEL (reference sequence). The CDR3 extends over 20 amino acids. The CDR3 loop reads CASSQDRGRTSGRFPDTQYF. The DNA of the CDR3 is TGTGCCAGCAGCCAAGATCGAGGGCGGACTAGCGGGAGATTCCCAGATACGCAGTATTTT.

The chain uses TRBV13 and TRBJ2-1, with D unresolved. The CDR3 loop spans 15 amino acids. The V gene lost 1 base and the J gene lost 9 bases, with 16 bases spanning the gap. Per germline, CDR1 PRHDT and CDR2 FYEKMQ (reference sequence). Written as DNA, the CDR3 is TGTGCCAGCAGCTTAGCGACACCAGGCTGGGGTGAGCAGTTCTTC. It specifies CASSLATPGWGEQFF.

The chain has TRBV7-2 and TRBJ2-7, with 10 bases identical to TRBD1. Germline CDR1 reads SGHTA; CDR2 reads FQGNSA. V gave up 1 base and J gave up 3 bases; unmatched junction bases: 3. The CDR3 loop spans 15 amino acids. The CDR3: CASSLVGQGLYEQYF. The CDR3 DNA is TGTGCCAGCAGCTTAGTGGGACAGGGGCTCTACGAGCAGTACTTC. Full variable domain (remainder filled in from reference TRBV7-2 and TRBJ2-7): GAGVSQSPSNKVTEKGKDVELRCDPISGHTALYWYRQSLGQGLEFLIYFQGNSAPDKSGLPSDRFSAERTGGSVSTLTIQRTQQEDSAVYLCASSLVGQGLYEQYFGPGTRLTVT.

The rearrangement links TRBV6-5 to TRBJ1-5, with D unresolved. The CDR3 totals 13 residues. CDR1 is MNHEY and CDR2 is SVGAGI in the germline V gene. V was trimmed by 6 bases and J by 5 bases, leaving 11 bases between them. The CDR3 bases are TGTGCCAGCAGGCGAGACCAATATCAGCCCCAGCATTTT. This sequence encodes CASRRDQYQPQHF.

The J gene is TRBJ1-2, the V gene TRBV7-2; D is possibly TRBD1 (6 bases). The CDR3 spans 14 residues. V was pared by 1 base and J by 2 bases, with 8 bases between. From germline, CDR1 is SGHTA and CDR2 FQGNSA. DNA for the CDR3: TGTGCCAGCAGCTTAGTGGGGGCCAACTATGGCTACACCTTC. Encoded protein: CASSLVGANYGYTF.

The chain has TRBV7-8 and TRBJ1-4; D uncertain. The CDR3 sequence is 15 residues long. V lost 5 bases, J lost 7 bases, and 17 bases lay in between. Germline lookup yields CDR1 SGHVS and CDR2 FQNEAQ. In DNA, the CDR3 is TGTGCCAGCAGCCCGACTGGAGGGAATGGTGAAAAACTGTTTTTT. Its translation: CASSPTGGNGEKLFF.

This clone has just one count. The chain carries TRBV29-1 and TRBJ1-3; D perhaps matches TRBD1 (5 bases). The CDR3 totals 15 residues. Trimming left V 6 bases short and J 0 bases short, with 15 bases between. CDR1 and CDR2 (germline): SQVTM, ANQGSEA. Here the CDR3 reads CSVATGGISGNTIYF. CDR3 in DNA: TGCAGCGTGGCCACAGGAGGGATCTCTGGAAACACCATATATTTT.

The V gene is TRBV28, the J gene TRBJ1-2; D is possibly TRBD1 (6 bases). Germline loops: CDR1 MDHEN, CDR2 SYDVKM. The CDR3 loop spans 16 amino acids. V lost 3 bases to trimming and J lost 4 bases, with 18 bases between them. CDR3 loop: CASSLSGGGGIYGYTF. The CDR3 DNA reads TGTGCCAGCAGTTTGTCCGGGGGCGGGGGGATCTATGGCTACACCTTC.

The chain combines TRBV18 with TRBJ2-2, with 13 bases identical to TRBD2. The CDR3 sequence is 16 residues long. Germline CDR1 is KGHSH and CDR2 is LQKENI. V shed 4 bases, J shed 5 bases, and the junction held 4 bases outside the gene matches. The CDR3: CASSLRTSGSTGELFF. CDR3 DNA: TGTGCCAGCTCACTAAGGACTAGCGGGAGTACCGGGGAGCTGTTTTTT.

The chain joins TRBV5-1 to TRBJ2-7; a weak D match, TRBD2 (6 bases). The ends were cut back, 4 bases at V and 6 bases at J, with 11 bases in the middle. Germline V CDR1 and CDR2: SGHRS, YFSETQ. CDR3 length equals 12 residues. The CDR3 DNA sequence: TGCGCCAGCAGCGGAGGGACGGTCGAGCAGTACTTC. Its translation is CASSGGTVEQYF.

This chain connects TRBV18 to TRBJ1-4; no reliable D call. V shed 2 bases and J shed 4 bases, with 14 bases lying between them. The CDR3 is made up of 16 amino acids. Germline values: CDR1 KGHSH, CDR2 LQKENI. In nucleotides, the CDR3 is TGTGCCAGCTCACCAGCGGGAGGGTTGAATAATGAAAAACTGTTTTTT. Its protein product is CASSPAGGLNNEKLFF.

CDR3 in DNA: TGTGCCAGCAGTCCCATCGACAGGAGCTACGAGCAGTACTTC. It specifies CASSPIDRSYEQYF. The V call is TRBV13, the J call TRBJ2-7; a possible D gene is TRBD1 (6 bases). Germline V CDR1 and CDR2: PRHDT, FYEKMQ (reference sequence). CDR3 size: 14 residues. V shed 6 bases and J shed 3 bases, with 15 bases lying between them.

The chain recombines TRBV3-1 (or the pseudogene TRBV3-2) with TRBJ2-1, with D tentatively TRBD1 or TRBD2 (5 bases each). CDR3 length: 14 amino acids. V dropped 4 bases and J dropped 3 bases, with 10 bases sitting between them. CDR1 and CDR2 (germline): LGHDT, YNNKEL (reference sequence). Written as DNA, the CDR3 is TGTGCCAGCAGCCGCCGGGACGACTACAATGAGCAGTTCTTC. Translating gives CASSRRDDYNEQFF.